What follows is one T cell receptor beta chain and its context. Its antigen is not identified. Repertoires were generated with immunoSEQ multiplex PCR, while TCRdb's copy carries only in-frame clones and drops some. The repertoire holds 65,000 to 90,000 clones, 65% to 90% seen once, with 0.5% to 0.7% in the top ten. Germline V gene sequence: CDR1 SGDLS, CDR2 YYNGEE. Trimming removed 0 bases from V and 1 base from J, with 7 bases in between. The CDR3 runs to 14 residues. This entry belongs to a study of OX40 agonist ivuxolimab in advanced cancers. Study-wide context: Patients got intravenous ivuxolimab at 0.01 to 10 mg/kg every 2 weeks. Study-level results: It was also the case that some nonresponders had low normalized T-cell clonal expansion. Partial responders treated at 0.1-3.0 mg/kg exhibited clonal expansion among the lowest measured.

The genes are TRBV9 and TRBJ1-1; D might be TRBD1 (5 bases). The specimen was CD4+ or CD8+ T cells sorted from blood, collected in a trial of the OX40 agonist ivuxolimab. The receptor was derived from an adult with an advanced solid tumor such as melanoma, head and neck, liver or kidney cancer. CDR3 protein: CASSVDRWNTEAFF. The CDR3 DNA sequence: TGTGCCAGCAGCGTAGACAGGTGGAACACTGAAGCTTTCTTT.